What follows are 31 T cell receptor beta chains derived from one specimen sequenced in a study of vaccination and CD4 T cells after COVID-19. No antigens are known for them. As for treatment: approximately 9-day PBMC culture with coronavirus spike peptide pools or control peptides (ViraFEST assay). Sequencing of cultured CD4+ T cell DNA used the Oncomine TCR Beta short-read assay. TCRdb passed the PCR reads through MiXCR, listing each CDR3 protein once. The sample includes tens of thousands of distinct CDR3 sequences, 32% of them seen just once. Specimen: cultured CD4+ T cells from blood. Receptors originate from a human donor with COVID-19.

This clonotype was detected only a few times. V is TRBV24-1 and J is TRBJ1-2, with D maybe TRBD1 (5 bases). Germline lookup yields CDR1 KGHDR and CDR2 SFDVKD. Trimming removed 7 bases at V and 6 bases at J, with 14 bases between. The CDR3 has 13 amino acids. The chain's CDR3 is CATRHVIGDGYTF. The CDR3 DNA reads TGTGCCACCAGACATGTTATAGGGGATGGCTACACCTTC.

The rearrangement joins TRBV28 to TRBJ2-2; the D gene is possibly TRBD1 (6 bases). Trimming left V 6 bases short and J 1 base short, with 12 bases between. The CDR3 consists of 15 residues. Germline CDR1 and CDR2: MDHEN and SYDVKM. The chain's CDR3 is CASRVLGQNTGELFF. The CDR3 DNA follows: TGTGCCAGCAGAGTCCTGGGACAGAACACCGGGGAGCTGTTTTTT.

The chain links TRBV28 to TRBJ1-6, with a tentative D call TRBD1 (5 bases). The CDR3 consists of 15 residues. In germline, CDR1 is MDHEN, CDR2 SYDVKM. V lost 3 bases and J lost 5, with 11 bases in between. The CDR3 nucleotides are TGTGCCAGCAGTTTTCGACAGACAAATAATTCACCCCTCCACTTT. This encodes CASSFRQTNNSPLHF. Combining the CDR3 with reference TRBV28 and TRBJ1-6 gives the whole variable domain DVKVTQSSRYLVKRTGEKVFLECVQDMDHENMFWYRQDPGLGLRLIYFSYDVKMKEKGDIPEGYSVSREKKERFSLILESASTNQTSMYLCASSFRQTNNSPLHFGNGTRLTVT.

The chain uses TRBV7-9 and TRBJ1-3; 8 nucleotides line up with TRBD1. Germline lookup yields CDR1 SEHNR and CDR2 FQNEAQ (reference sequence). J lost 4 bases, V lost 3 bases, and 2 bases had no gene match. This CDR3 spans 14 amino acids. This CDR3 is CASSFSGGGNTIYF. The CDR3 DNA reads TGTGCCAGCAGCTTTTCAGGGGGCGGAAACACCATATATTTT.

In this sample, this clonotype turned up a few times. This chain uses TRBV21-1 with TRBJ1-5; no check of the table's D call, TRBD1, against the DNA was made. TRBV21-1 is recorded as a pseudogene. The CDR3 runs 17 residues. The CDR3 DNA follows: TGTGCCAGCAGTTCCCCGGGACAGGGCCCTAGCAATCAGCCCCAGCATTTT. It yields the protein CASSSPGQGPSNQPQHF.

The CDR3 region is CASSHRGGKDEQYF. Written as DNA, the CDR3 is TGTGCCAGCAGCCACCGGGGGGGCAAGGACGAGCAGTACTTC. The gene calls are TRBV5-7 and TRBJ2-7, with 8 bases that match TRBD2. TRBV5-7 is labeled an ORF, and its function is uncertain. This CDR3 is 14 amino acids long. After removal of 4 bases from V and 5 bases from J, the junction contained 8 bases not matched to a gene.

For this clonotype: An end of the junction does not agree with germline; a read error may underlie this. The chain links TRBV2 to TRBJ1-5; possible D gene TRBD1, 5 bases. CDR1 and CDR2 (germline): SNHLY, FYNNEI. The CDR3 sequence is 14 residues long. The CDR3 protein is CASDGGDSDQPQHF. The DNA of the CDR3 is TGTGCCAGCGATGGGGGGGATAGCGATCAGCCCCAGCATTTT.

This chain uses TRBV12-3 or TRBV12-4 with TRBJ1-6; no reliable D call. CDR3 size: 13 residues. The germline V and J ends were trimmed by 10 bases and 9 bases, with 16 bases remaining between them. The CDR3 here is CATQRSTGSPLHF. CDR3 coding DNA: TGTGCCACCCAAAGGTCGACGGGTTCACCCCTCCACTTT.

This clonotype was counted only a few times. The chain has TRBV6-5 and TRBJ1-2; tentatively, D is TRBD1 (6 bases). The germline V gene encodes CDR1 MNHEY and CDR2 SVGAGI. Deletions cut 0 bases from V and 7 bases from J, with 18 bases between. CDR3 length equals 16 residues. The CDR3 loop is CASSYSPGHLSLGYTF. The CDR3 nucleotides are TGTGCCAGCAGTTACTCCCCGGGACACCTCTCTCTTGGCTACACCTTC.

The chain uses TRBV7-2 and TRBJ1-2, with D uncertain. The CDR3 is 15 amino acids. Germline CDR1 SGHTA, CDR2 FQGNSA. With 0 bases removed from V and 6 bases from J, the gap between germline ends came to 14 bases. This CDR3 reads CASSLARDLGNGYTF. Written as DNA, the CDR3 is TGTGCCAGCAGCTTAGCGAGGGATCTAGGGAATGGCTACACCTTC.

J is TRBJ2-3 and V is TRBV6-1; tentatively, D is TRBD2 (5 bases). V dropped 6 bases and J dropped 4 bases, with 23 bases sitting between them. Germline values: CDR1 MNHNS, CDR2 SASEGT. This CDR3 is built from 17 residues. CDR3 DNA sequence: TGTGCCAGCAGCGTCGATACCCGGGGTCTGGAATCAGATACGCAGTATTTT. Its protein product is CASSVDTRGLESDTQYF.

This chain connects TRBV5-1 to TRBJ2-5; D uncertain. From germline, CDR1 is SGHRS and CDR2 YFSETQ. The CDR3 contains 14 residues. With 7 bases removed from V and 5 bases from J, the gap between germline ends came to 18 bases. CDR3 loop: CASGSENSEETQYF. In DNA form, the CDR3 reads TGCGCCAGCGGATCGGAGAATTCAGAGGAGACCCAGTACTTC.

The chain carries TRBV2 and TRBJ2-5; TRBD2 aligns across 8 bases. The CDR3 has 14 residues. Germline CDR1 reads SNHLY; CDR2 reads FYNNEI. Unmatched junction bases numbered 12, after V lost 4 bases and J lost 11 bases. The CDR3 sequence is CASSVRRGALGQYF. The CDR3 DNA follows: TGTGCCAGCAGTGTCCGGCGGGGGGCCCTGGGTCAGTACTTC.

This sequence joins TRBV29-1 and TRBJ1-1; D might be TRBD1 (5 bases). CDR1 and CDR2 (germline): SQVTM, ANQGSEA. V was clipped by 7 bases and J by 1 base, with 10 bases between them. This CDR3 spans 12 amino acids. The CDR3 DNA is TGCAGCGGTGGGACGCAGAACACTGAAGCTTTCTTT. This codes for CSGGTQNTEAFF.

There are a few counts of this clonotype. The CDR3 is CASSLSRETQYF. CDR3 coding DNA: TGTGCCAGCAGCTTAAGCAGAGAGACCCAGTACTTC. The chain has TRBV7-9 and TRBJ2-5, with D unclear. Trimming removed 2 bases at V and 4 bases at J, with 5 bases between. The CDR3 is made up of 12 amino acids. Germline V CDR1 and CDR2: SEHNR, FQNEAQ (reference sequence).

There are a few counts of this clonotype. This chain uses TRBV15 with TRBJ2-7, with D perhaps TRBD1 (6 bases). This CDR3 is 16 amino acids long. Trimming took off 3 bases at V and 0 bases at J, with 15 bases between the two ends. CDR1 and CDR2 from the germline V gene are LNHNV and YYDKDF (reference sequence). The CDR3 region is CATSSPTGPSSYEQYF. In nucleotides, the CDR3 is TGTGCCACCAGCAGTCCTACAGGGCCCAGCTCCTACGAGCAGTACTTC. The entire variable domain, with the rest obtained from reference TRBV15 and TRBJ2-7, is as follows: DAMVIQNPRYQVTQFGKPVTLSCSQTLNHNVMYWYQQKSSQAPKLLFHYYDKDFNNEADTPDNFQSRRPNTSFCFLDIRSPGLGDTAMYLCATSSPTGPSSYEQYFGPGTRLTVT.

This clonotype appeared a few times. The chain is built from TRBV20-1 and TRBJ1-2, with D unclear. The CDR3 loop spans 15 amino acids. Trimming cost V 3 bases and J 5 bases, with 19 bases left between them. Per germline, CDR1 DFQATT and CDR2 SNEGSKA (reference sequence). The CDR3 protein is CSARPSSLGHYGYTF. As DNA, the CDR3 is TGCAGTGCTAGGCCTTCTTCCCTCGGTCATTATGGCTACACCTTC.

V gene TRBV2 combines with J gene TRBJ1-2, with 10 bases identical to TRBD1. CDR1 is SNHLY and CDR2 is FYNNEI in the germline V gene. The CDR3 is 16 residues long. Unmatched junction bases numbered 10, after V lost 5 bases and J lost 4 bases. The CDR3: CASSSFPTGGGYGYTF. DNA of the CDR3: TGTGCCAGCAGTTCCTTTCCGACAGGGGGCGGCTATGGCTACACCTTC.

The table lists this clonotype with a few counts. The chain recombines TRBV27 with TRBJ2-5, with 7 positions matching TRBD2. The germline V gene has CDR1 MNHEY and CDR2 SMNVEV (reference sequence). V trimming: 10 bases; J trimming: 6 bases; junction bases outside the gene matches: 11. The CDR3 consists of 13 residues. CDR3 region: CAISPGGTKTQYF. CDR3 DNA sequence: TGTGCCATCTCTCCGGGGGGTACGAAGACCCAGTACTTC.

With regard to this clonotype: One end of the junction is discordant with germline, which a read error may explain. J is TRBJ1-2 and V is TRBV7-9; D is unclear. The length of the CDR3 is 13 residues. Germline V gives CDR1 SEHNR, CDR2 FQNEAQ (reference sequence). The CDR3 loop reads CASSPVVDYDYTF. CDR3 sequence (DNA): TGTGCCAGCAGCCCCGTGGTCGACTATGACTACACCTTC.

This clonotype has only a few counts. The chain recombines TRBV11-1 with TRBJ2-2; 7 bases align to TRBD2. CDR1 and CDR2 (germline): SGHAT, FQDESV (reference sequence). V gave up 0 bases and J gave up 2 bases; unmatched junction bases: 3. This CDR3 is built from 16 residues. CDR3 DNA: TGTGCCAGCAGCTTAGCGGGGGGGTTTAACACCGGGGAGCTGTTTTTT. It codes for CASSLAGGFNTGELFF.

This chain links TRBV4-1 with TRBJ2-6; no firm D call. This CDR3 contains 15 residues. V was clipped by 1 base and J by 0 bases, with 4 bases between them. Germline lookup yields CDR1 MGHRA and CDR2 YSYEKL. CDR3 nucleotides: TGCGCCAGCAGCCAAGTTAGCTCTGGGGCCAACGTCCTGACTTTC. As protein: CASSQVSSGANVLTF.

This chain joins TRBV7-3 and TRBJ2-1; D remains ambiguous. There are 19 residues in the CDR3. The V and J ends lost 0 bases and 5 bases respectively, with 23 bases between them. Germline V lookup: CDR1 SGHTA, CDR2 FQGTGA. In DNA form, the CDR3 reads TGTGCCAGCAGCTTAACCCGGGTGGGCAGGCCCGGACCCCACAATGAGCAGTTCTTC. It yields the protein CASSLTRVGRPGPHNEQFF.

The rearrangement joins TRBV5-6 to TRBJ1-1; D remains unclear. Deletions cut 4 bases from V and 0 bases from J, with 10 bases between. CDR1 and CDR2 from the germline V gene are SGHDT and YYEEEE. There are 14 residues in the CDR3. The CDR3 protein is CASSHRRMNTEAFF. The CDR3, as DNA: TGTGCCAGCAGCCACAGACGTATGAACACTGAAGCTTTCTTT.

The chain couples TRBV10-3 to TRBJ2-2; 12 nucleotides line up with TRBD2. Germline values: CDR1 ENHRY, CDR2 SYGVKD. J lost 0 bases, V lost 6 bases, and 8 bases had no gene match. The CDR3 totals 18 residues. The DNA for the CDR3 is TGTGCCATCAGACGATCGACTAGCGGGGGCTCGAACACCGGGGAGCTGTTTTTT. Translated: CAIRRSTSGGSNTGELFF.

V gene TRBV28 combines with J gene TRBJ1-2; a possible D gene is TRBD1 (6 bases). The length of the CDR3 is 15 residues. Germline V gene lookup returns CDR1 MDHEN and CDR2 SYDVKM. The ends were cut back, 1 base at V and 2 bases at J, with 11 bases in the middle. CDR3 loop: CASSLSGGPNYGYTF. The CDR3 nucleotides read TGTGCCAGCAGTTTATCGGGGGGCCCCAACTATGGCTACACCTTC.

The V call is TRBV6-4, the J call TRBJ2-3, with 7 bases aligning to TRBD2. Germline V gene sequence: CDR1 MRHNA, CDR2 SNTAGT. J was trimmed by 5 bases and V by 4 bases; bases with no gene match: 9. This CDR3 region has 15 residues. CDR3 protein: CASSAQRGREDTQYF. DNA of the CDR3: TGTGCCAGCAGTGCCCAGCGGGGTCGGGAAGATACGCAGTATTTT.

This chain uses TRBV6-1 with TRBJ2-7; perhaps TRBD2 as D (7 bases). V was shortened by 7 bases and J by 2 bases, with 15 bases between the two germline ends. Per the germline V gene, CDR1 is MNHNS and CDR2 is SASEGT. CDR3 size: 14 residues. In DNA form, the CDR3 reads TGTGCCAGCACTCGGGGGGAGGGGGCCTACGAGCAGTACTTC. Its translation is CASTRGEGAYEQYF.

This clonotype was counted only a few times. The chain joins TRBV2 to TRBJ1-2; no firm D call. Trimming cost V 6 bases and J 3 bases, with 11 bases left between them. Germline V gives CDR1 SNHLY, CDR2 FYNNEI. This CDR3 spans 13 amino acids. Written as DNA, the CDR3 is TGTGCCAGCAGCCCCGGCAGAGACTATGGCTACACCTTC. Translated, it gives CASSPGRDYGYTF.

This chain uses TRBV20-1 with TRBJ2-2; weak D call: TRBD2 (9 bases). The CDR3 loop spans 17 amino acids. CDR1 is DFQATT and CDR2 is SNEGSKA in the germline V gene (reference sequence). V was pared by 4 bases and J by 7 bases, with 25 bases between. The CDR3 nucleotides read TGCAGTGCTATCATTGGACAGGGAAGCGGGAGGATCGGGGAGCTGTTTTTT. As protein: CSAIIGQGSGRIGELFF.

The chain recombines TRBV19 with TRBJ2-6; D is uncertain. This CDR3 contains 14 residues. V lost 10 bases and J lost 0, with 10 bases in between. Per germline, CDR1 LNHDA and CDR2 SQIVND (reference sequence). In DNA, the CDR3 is TGTGCCATCTCGGACCCCTCTGGGGCCAACGTCCTGACTTTC. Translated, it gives CAISDPSGANVLTF.